The 23 T cell receptor beta chains below all came from one sample that was sequenced in a study of radiation and T cells in renal cell carcinoma. Time point here: baseline pretreatment blood. Documented treatment: 15 Gy SBRT to primary tumor, nephrectomy 4 weeks later. Clones were read by immunoSEQ multiplex PCR, and TCRdb kept only the in-frame ones, dropping some. This table holds about 140,000 clones, 75% to 90% found once. The material was blood, obtained from a patient whose treatment included radiotherapy and nephrectomy. The receptor source for this set is a woman between 45 and 65 years old with renal cell carcinoma.

The rearrangement links TRBV7-3 to TRBJ1-2; possible D gene TRBD1, 6 bases. This CDR3 is 14 amino acids long. Germline-derived CDR1 and CDR2 are SGHTA and FQGTGA. Trimming shortened V by 5 bases and J by 8 bases, and 18 bases separated the two germline ends. The CDR3 here is CASSLNRAPGGYTF. The CDR3 DNA is TGTGCCAGCAGCCTAAACAGGGCTCCTGGGGGCTACACCTTC.

V and J are TRBV12-5 and TRBJ2-7; weak D call: TRBD2 (6 bases). V was pared by 6 bases and J by 3 bases, with 9 bases between. Germline V gene lookup returns CDR1 LGHNT and CDR2 FRNRAP. The CDR3 spans 12 residues. Written as DNA, the CDR3 is TGTGCTAGTGGCAGGGAGGTCTACGAGCAGTACTTC. This encodes CASGREVYEQYF.

The CDR3 region has the DNA TGTGCCAGCACCCAAGGAGGGGACAGCTACGAGCAGTACTTC. It encodes CASTQGGDSYEQYF. The chain has TRBV21-1 and TRBJ2-7; TRBD1 is the table's D call and was not checked against the DNA. TRBV21-1 is marked as a pseudogene. This CDR3 is built from 14 residues.

The chain has TRBV28 and TRBJ1-3; D not certain. V lost 7 bases and J 4 bases, leaving 8 bases between the germline ends. This CDR3 has 12 residues. In germline, CDR1 is MDHEN, CDR2 SYDVKM. DNA of the CDR3: TGTGCCAGCATGGACCAAGGAAACACCATATATTTT. Amino acids: CASMDQGNTIYF.

J is TRBJ1-5 and V is TRBV7-2; D remains unclear. From germline, CDR1 is SGHTA and CDR2 FQGNSA. V lost 5 bases and J 4 bases, leaving 15 bases between the germline ends. This CDR3 has 15 amino acids. The CDR3 loop reads CASSPSRAGNQPQHF. The CDR3 DNA reads TGTGCCAGCAGCCCCTCCCGGGCGGGGAATCAGCCCCAGCATTTT.

The CDR3 sequence is CASMGRGGSTDTQYF. CDR3 DNA: TGTGCCAGCATGGGGCGGGGGGGAAGCACAGATACGCAGTATTTT. This sequence joins TRBV28 and TRBJ2-3, with 9 nucleotides matching TRBD2. Germline trimming cut 7 bases from V and 0 bases from J; bases unmatched to any gene: 5. In germline, CDR1 is MDHEN, CDR2 SYDVKM. This CDR3 has 15 residues. The full variable domain, with the rest looked up from reference TRBV28 and TRBJ2-3, is DVKVTQSSRYLVKRTGEKVFLECVQDMDHENMFWYRQDPGLGLRLIYFSYDVKMKEKGDIPEGYSVSREKKERFSLILESASTNQTSMYLCASMGRGGSTDTQYFGPGTRLTVL.

The chain carries TRBV30 and TRBJ2-1; TRBD1 matches at 8 bases. The CDR3 length is 15 residues. V shed 3 bases and J 10 bases; nucleotides not matched to a gene: 14. CDR1 GTSNPN and CDR2 SVGIG come from the germline V gene (reference sequence). The CDR3 spells CAWSATLGTGREQFF. The DNA of the CDR3 is TGTGCCTGGAGCGCTACCCTCGGGACAGGCCGGGAGCAGTTCTTC.

The chain recombines TRBV7-6 with TRBJ1-2; D is uncertain. This CDR3 is built from 14 residues. V lost 0 bases, J lost 4 bases, and 9 bases lay in between. Germline loops: CDR1 SGHVS, CDR2 FNYEAQ. This CDR3 reads CASSLAPSSYGYTF. CDR3 nucleotide sequence: TGTGCCAGCAGCTTAGCGCCCAGTTCCTATGGCTACACCTTC.

This chain links TRBV4-3 with TRBJ1-6; D may be TRBD1 (5 bases). The CDR3 spans 17 residues. V lost 2 bases and J lost 1, with 12 bases in between. The germline V gene encodes CDR1 LGHNA and CDR2 YSLEER. The chain's CDR3 is CASSQSWDASYNSPLHF. The CDR3 DNA follows: TGCGCCAGCAGCCAATCTTGGGACGCTTCCTATAATTCACCCCTCCACTTT.

At least ten counts were recorded for this clone. The rearrangement links TRBV25-1 to TRBJ2-7, with D maybe TRBD2 (5 bases). CDR3 size: 14 residues. The germline CDR1 and CDR2 sequences are MGHDK and SYGVNS. V was clipped by 7 bases and J by 7 bases, with 20 bases between them. Here the CDR3 reads CASTPRISSGEQYF. As DNA, the CDR3 is TGTGCCAGCACCCCCCGAATTTCTTCGGGGGAGCAGTACTTC.

The CDR3 reads CASSQGRAGTGELFF. The CDR3 bases are TGTGCCAGCAGCCAAGGGAGGGCGGGCACCGGGGAGCTGTTTTTT. The chain uses TRBV7-2 and TRBJ2-2; 7 bases are shared with TRBD2. Germline V lookup: CDR1 SGHTA, CDR2 FQGNSA. The ends lost 5 bases at V and 4 bases at J; junction bases unmatched: 7. The CDR3 totals 15 residues.

V and J are TRBV5-1 and TRBJ1-4; a weak D match, TRBD1 (5 bases). The CDR3 length is 15 residues. Trimming pared 2 bases from V and 8 bases from J, leaving 16 bases between. Germline assignment: CDR1 SGHRS and CDR2 YFSETQ. CDR3 in amino acids: CASSFDGQGGEKLFF. As DNA, the CDR3 is TGCGCCAGCAGCTTCGACGGCCAGGGAGGAGAAAAACTGTTTTTT.

This clone was observed a few times. The chain joins TRBV27 to TRBJ2-6; either TRBD1 or TRBD2 may fit D (5 bases each). Trimming shortened V by 1 base and J by 2 bases, and 12 bases separated the two germline ends. This CDR3 is 17 amino acids long. CDR1 and CDR2 (germline): MNHEY, SMNVEV (reference sequence). CDR3: CASSLWPRGAGANVLTF. The DNA for the CDR3 is TGTGCCAGCAGTTTATGGCCGAGGGGAGCTGGGGCCAACGTCCTGACTTTC.

The chain combines TRBV28 with TRBJ2-7, with a weak D call TRBD2 (6 bases). The CDR3 is made up of 13 amino acids. Deletions cut 7 bases from V and 4 bases from J, with 14 bases between. Germline CDR1 and CDR2: MDHEN and SYDVKM. CDR3 protein: CASMRGGVYEQYF. For the CDR3, the DNA is TGTGCCAGCATGCGGGGTGGGGTTTACGAGCAGTACTTC.

The sample holds a few counts of this clone. This chain connects TRBV5-1 to TRBJ2-2, with D unresolved. Trimming left V 1 base short and J 0 bases short, with 10 bases between. This CDR3 region has 16 residues. Germline CDR1 is SGHRS and CDR2 is YFSETQ. The CDR3 spells CASSLLLDANTGELFF. CDR3 DNA: TGCGCCAGCAGCTTGCTCTTAGACGCGAACACCGGGGAGCTGTTTTTT.

This sequence joins TRBV14 and TRBJ2-5, with D maybe TRBD2 (6 bases). The CDR3 is made up of 15 amino acids. Germline CDR1 is SGHDN and CDR2 is FVKESK. Trimming took off 2 bases at V and 9 bases at J, with 19 bases between the two ends. In DNA form, the CDR3 reads TGTGCCAGCAGCCAAACGCGGGACCAGCTCGTGCCCCAGTACTTC. Translated: CASSQTRDQLVPQYF.

This chain joins TRBV15 and TRBJ2-4; D is undetermined. Germline assignment: CDR1 LNHNV and CDR2 YYDKDF (reference sequence). The CDR3 totals 16 residues. V lost 1 base to trimming and J lost 0 bases, with 10 bases between them. CDR3 sequence (DNA): TGTGCCACCAGCAGAGGAGTCAGCCTAGCCAAAAACATTCAGTACTTC. Protein sequence: CATSRGVSLAKNIQYF. The whole variable domain, remainder taken from reference TRBV15 and TRBJ2-4, is DAMVIQNPRYQVTQFGKPVTLSCSQTLNHNVMYWYQQKSSQAPKLLFHYYDKDFNNEADTPDNFQSRRPNTSFCFLDIRSPGLGDTAMYLCATSRGVSLAKNIQYFGAGTRLSVL.

This chain links TRBV27 with TRBJ1-1, with 7 nucleotides matching TRBD1. This CDR3 is built from 17 residues. The V and J ends lost 6 bases and 0 bases, in that order; junction bases with no gene match: 13. CDR1 MNHEY and CDR2 SMNVEV come from the germline V gene (reference sequence). The CDR3 loop reads CASSYSGGRLLNTEAFF. In DNA, the CDR3 is TGTGCCAGCAGCTATTCAGGGGGGCGTTTGTTGAACACTGAAGCTTTCTTT.

The V and J genes are TRBV10-2 and TRBJ1-1, with a possible D match to TRBD1 (5 bases). CDR1 and CDR2 from the germline V gene are WSHSY and SAAADI. V was pared by 4 bases and J by 7 bases, with 7 bases between. The CDR3 covers 11 residues. The CDR3 here is CASSVGREAFF. As DNA, the CDR3 is TGCGCCAGCAGTGTGGGACGTGAAGCTTTCTTT.

The CDR3 loop is CASSEGTATNEKLFF. The DNA of the CDR3 is TGCGCCAGCAGTGAAGGGACAGCAACTAATGAAAAACTGTTTTTT. The V call is TRBV10-1, the J call TRBJ1-4; TRBD1 aligns across 7 bases. Germline V CDR1 and CDR2: WNHNN, SYGVQD (reference sequence). The CDR3 runs 15 residues. The ends lost 3 bases at V and 0 bases at J; junction bases unmatched: 1.

The V gene is TRBV5-6, the J gene TRBJ1-2; D remains unclear. This CDR3 region has 13 residues. Trimming removed 0 bases from V and 8 bases from J, with 11 bases in between. Germline V gene data show CDR1 as SGHDT and CDR2 as YYEEEE. The CDR3 DNA follows: TGTGCCAGCAGCTTGGGTCCAAACGAGGGCTACACCTTC. It translates to CASSLGPNEGYTF.

This clone appeared once. The rearrangement uses TRBV18 and TRBJ1-6; a weak D match, TRBD1 (5 bases). This CDR3 contains 13 residues. Looked up from germline, CDR1 is KGHSH and CDR2 is LQKENI. The V gene lost 5 bases and the J gene lost 5 bases, with 7 bases spanning the gap. This chain's CDR3 is CASSGADNSPLHF. The CDR3 DNA is TGTGCCAGCTCAGGGGCAGATAATTCACCCCTCCACTTT.

The genes are TRBV7-9 and TRBJ2-1; D is unresolved. The germline V gene has CDR1 SEHNR and CDR2 FQNEAQ (reference sequence). The CDR3 covers 13 residues. V shed 3 bases and J shed 2 bases, with 5 bases lying between them. CDR3 sequence (DNA): TGTGCCAGCAGCTTTCTCACCTACAATGAGCAGTTCTTC. It encodes CASSFLTYNEQFF.